One sample yielded the 14 T cell receptor beta chains listed below, sequenced in a study of cytomegalovirus exposure and HLA in healthy donors (dated by TCRdb to the late 2010s). The protocol used for the library was the immunoSEQ multiplex PCR assay. The immuneACCESS repertoire file appears here via TCRdb, limited to in-frame rearrangements. These files lack a portion of the clones; in checked studies, under half of the deficit traces to unresolved V genes, and the cause of the others is not known. The sample table lists approximately 190,000 clones, roughly 88% of them with a count of one. The ten largest clones take up over 10% of the sample. Sequenced material: PBMCs. The receptors shown here come from a woman in her twenties or thirties in good health and CMV-seropositive.

This chain links TRBV19 with TRBJ2-7; D unresolved. In germline, CDR1 is LNHDA, CDR2 SQIVND (reference sequence). Trimming took 5 bases from V and 3 from J, leaving 11 bases between them. The CDR3 sequence is 13 residues long. The CDR3: CASSASFYYEQYF. As DNA, the CDR3 is TGTGCCAGTAGTGCGTCCTTTTACTACGAGCAGTACTTC.

The chain has TRBV5-4 and TRBJ2-7, with 9 positions matching TRBD1. Unmatched junction bases numbered 2, after V lost 3 bases and J lost 4 bases. Per germline, CDR1 SGHNT and CDR2 YYREEE (reference sequence). This CDR3 is 13 amino acids long. The CDR3 DNA reads TGTGCCAGCAGCTCACAGGGGGCTTACGAGCAGTACTTC. It is translated as CASSSQGAYEQYF.

The rearrangement links TRBV18 to TRBJ1-4; possible D gene TRBD1, 5 bases. Germline V gives CDR1 KGHSH, CDR2 LQKENI. Trimming left V 4 bases short and J 6 bases short, with 9 bases between. This CDR3 region has 13 residues. The CDR3 protein is CASSQGADEKLFF. In DNA, the CDR3 is TGTGCCAGCTCACAAGGGGCTGATGAAAAACTGTTTTTT.

This chain uses TRBV5-1 with TRBJ2-7; the D gene is possibly TRBD1 (6 bases). This CDR3 is 16 amino acids long. Trimming took 3 bases from V and 0 from J, leaving 16 bases between them. Germline CDR1 reads SGHRS; CDR2 reads YFSETQ. This chain's CDR3 is CASSSDGTLSSYEQYF. For the CDR3, the DNA is TGCGCCAGCAGCTCCGACGGGACACTGAGCTCCTACGAGCAGTACTTC.

The chain is built from TRBV28 and TRBJ2-7, with 8 bases matching TRBD1. The CDR3 totals 14 residues. After removal of 5 bases from V and 5 bases from J, the junction contained 8 bases not matched to a gene. In germline, CDR1 is MDHEN, CDR2 SYDVKM. The CDR3 DNA is TGTGCCAGCAGTCCGTCGGACAGGGACCACGAGCAGTACTTC. It is translated as CASSPSDRDHEQYF.

This chain links TRBV29-1 with TRBJ1-1; 10 bases are shared with TRBD1. The V gene's germline CDR1 is SQVTM and CDR2 ANQGSEA. Trimming cost V 4 bases and J 1 base; bases outside gene matches: 24. The CDR3 is 21 amino acids. As DNA, the CDR3 is TGCAGCGTTGTATTCGGGTCGGGGATTCCGGGACAGGGGTTCGGGAACACTGAAGCTTTCTTT. This codes for CSVVFGSGIPGQGFGNTEAFF.

This clone was detected only a few times. The rearrangement links TRBV5-4 to TRBJ1-1; maybe TRBD1 (5 bases). The CDR3 spans 13 residues. CDR1 and CDR2 (germline): SGHNT, YYREEE (reference sequence). Trimming took off 4 bases at V and 5 bases at J, with 12 bases between the two ends. CDR3 residues: CASSQGRGTEAFF. DNA for the CDR3: TGTGCCAGCAGCCAAGGTCGGGGGACTGAAGCTTTCTTT.

This rearrangement joins TRBV7-9 to TRBJ1-2; unclear D gene. This CDR3 spans 13 amino acids. Germline V gene data show CDR1 as SEHNR and CDR2 as FQNEAQ (reference sequence). The V and J ends lost 5 bases and 2 bases respectively, with 9 bases between them. CDR3 amino acids: CASSPLLNYGYTF. CDR3 sequence (DNA): TGTGCCAGCAGCCCCCTTCTAAACTATGGCTACACCTTC.

The gene calls are TRBV5-1 and TRBJ2-2; TRBD2 aligns across 9 bases. Per the germline V gene, CDR1 is SGHRS and CDR2 is YFSETQ. CDR3 length equals 17 residues. The junction had 6 bases not matched to a gene; V was cut back by 3 bases and J by 0 bases. The CDR3 DNA reads as TGCGCCAGCAGCTCGAACCTAGCGGGAACGAACACCGGGGAGCTGTTTTTT. Translating it yields CASSSNLAGTNTGELFF.

The V and J genes are TRBV4-2 and TRBJ2-2; TRBD1 might be the D (6 bases). The germline gives CDR1 LGHNA, CDR2 YNFKEQ. The CDR3 has 16 residues. Trimming shortened V by 4 bases and J by 6 bases, and 18 bases separated the two germline ends. As DNA, the CDR3 is TGTGCCAGCAGCCCTACAGGGCTCAGGGATTCCGGGGAGCTGTTTTTT. Translated, it gives CASSPTGLRDSGELFF.

DNA of the CDR3: TGTGCCACCAGCAGAGCAGTTGGCGCTCGGGACGAGCAGTACTTC. This sequence encodes CATSRAVGARDEQYF. V gene TRBV15 combines with J gene TRBJ2-7, with D uncertain. In germline, CDR1 is LNHNV, CDR2 YYDKDF (reference sequence). The CDR3 extends over 15 amino acids. With 1 base removed from V and 5 bases from J, the gap between germline ends came to 15 bases.

The CDR3 sequence: CAISEIGGTASWYF. In DNA form, the CDR3 reads TGTGCCATCAGTGAAATAGGCGGGACCGCGAGTTGGTACTTC. This sequence joins TRBV10-3 and TRBJ2-7; weak D call: TRBD2 (6 bases). Trimming left V 3 bases short and J 12 bases short, with 21 bases between. CDR3 length equals 14 residues. Looked up from germline, CDR1 is ENHRY and CDR2 is SYGVKD.

This chain links TRBV5-1 with TRBJ2-5; perhaps TRBD1 as D (5 bases). V was cut by 4 bases and J by 5 bases, with 15 bases left in between. This CDR3 has 14 amino acids. Germline V lookup: CDR1 SGHRS, CDR2 YFSETQ. CDR3 nucleotides: TGCGCCAGCAGCCCCGAAGGGGCCGGGGAGACCCAGTACTTC. Translation gives CASSPEGAGETQYF.

V is TRBV11-2 and J is TRBJ2-7; D call uncertain. The CDR3 runs to 14 residues. V lost 3 bases to trimming and J lost 1 base, with 10 bases between them. Germline CDR1 SGHAT, CDR2 FQNNGV. The CDR3 sequence is CASSFGARSYEQYF. Here the CDR3 DNA reads TGTGCCAGCAGCTTTGGAGCTAGGTCCTACGAGCAGTACTTC.